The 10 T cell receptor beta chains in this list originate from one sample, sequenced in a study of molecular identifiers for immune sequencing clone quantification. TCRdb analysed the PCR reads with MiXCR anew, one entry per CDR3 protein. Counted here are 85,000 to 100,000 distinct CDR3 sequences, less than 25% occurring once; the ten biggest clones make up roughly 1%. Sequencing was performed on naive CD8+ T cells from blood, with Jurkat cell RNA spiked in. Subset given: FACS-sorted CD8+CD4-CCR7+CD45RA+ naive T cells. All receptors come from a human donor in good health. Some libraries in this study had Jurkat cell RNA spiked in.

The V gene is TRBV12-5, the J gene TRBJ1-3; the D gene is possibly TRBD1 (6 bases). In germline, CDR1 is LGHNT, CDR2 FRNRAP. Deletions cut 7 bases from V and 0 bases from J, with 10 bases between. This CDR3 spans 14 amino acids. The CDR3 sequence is CASDADSSGNTIYF. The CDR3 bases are TGTGCTAGTGATGCGGACAGCTCTGGAAACACCATATATTTT.

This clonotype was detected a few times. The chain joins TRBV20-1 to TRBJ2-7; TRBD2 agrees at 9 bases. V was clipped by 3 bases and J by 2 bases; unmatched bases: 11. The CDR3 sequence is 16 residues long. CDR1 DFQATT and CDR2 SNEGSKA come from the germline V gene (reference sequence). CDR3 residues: CSASLPSGTGTYEQYF. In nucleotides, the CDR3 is TGCAGTGCTAGTTTACCTAGCGGGACTGGAACCTACGAGCAGTACTTC.

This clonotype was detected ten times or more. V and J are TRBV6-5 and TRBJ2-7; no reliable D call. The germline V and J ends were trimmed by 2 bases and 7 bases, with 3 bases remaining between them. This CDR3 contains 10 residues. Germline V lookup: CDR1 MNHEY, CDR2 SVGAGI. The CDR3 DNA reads TGTGCCAGCAGTTACCCGGAGCAGTACTTC. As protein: CASSYPEQYF.

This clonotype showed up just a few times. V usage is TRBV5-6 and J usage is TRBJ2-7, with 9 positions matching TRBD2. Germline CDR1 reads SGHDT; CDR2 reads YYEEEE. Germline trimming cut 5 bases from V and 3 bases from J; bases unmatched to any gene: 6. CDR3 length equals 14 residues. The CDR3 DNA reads TGTGCCAGCAGTCCAGCGGGGGGCGTCTACGAGCAGTACTTC. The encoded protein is CASSPAGGVYEQYF. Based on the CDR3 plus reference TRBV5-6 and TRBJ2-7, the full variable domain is DAGVTQSPTHLIKTRGQQVTLRCSPKSGHDTVSWYQQALGQGPQFIFQYYEEEERQRGNFPDRFSGHQFPNYSSELNVNALLLGDSALYLCASSPAGGVYEQYFGPGTRLTVT.

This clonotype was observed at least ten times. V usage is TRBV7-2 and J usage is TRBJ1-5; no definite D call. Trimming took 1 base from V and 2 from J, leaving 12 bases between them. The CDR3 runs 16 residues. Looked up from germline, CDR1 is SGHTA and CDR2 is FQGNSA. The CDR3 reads CASSLVLMLGNQPQHF. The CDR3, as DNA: TGTGCCAGCAGCTTAGTTCTGATGTTAGGCAATCAGCCCCAGCATTTT.

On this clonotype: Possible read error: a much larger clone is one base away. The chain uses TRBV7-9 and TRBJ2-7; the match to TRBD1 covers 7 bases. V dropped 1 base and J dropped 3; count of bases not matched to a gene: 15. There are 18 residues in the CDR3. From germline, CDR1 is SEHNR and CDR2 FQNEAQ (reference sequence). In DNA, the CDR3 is TGTGCCAGCAGCTTAGGGACAAGGGGGCTCATCCCAGTCTACGAGCAGTACTTC. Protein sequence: CASSLGTRGLIPVYEQYF.

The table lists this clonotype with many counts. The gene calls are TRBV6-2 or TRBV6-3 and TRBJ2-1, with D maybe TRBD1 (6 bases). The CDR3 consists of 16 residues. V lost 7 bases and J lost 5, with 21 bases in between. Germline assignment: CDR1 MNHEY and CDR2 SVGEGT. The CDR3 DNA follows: TGTGCCAGCACCCCGTCCGTCGAACAGGGCGACAATGAGCAGTTCTTC. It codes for CASTPSVEQGDNEQFF.

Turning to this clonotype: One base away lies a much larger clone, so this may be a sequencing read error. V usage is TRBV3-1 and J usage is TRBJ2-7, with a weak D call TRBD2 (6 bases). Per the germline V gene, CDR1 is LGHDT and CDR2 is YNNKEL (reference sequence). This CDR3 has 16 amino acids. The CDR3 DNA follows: TGTGCCAGCAGCCCCCAGTTCCCCGAAGCGGACTACGAGCGGTACTTC. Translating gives CASSPQFPEADYERYF.

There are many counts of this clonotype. The chain's CDR3 is CASSEGLGQAVTDTQYF. For the CDR3, the DNA is TGTGCCAGCAGTGAAGGACTGGGACAGGCTGTGACAGATACGCAGTATTTT. This chain links TRBV6-1 with TRBJ2-3; 8 nucleotides line up with TRBD1. The junction had 9 bases not matched to a gene; V was cut back by 1 base and J by 3 bases. The CDR3 totals 17 residues. CDR1 and CDR2 (germline): MNHNS, SASEGT.

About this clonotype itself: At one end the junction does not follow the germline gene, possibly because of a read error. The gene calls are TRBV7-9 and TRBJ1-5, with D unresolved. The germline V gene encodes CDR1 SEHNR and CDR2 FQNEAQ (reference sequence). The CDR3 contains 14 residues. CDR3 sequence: CASSTTDSNQLQHF. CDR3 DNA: TGTGCCAGCAGCACCACAGATAGCAATCAGCTCCAGCATTTT.